This T cell receptor beta chain was found in a study of OX40 agonist ivuxolimab in advanced cancers. Study in general: Ivuxolimab, which patients received intravenously every 2 weeks, was dosed at 0.01 to 10 mg/kg. Study results and limitations: Determination of antigen specificity was not performed for the expanded peripheral T cells. In the 0.1 to 3.0 mg/kg range, CD4+ and CD8+ blood T cells had expanded clonally by week 6.

Using immunoSEQ multiplex PCR, the repertoire was profiled, and TCRdb retains in-frame clones only, with some absent. In the table there are 45,000 to 50,000 clones, roughly 90% of which are singletons. In this sample, this clone turned up once. The antigen is unknown. A history of autoimmune disease or systemic immunosuppression excluded patients. V lost 4 bases, J lost 2 bases, and 11 bases stayed unmatched. This CDR3 is 17 amino acids long. Germline V CDR1 and CDR2: KGHSH, LQKENI. The receptor comes from an adult with an advanced solid tumor such as melanoma, head and neck, liver or kidney cancer. The gene calls are TRBV18 and TRBJ2-7; TRBD2 matches 10 bases. The material sequenced was CD4+ or CD8+ T cells sorted from blood, taken in a trial of the OX40 agonist ivuxolimab. CDR3 region: CASSLNSLLAGTYEQYF. DNA for the CDR3: TGTGCCAGCTCACTAAATAGTCTACTAGCGGGGACCTACGAGCAGTACTTC.